This T cell receptor (beta chain) was retrieved from a study of Graves' ophthalmopathy and Graves' hyperthyroidism. Study-level background: The authors collected peripheral blood at initial diagnosis, before any treatment. General study results and limits: Among expanded thyroid clonotypes above 0.001 frequency, most also occurred in blood.

This clonotype was recorded at least ten times. Antigen unknown. The authors amplified TCR beta CDR3 regions from RNA transcripts. The first round was an RT-PCR with HTBI primers, and the second round was a multiplex PCR. TCRdb independently ran MiXCR on the multiplex PCR reads; one entry per CDR3 protein. The sample consists of approximately 700,000 distinct CDR3 sequences, around 40% of them appearing once. The V gene's germline CDR1 is SGHTA and CDR2 FQGNSA. This CDR3 region has 16 residues. V was trimmed by 5 bases and J by 7 bases, leaving 18 bases between them. J is TRBJ1-6 and V is TRBV7-2, with D perhaps TRBD1 (6 bases). This TCR was recovered from an adult man with Graves' ophthalmopathy. Sequencing was performed on peripheral blood. The CDR3 sequence is CASSTVGGARNSPLHF. The CDR3 nucleotides are TGTGCCAGCAGCACCGTCGGGGGGGCGAGAAATTCACCCCTCCACTTT.